Listed here are 11 T cell receptor beta chains from one sample, sequenced in a study of T cell repertoires in cytomegalovirus infection. TCRdb recomputed calls from the reads with MiXCR, one row per CDR3 protein. The sample lists just under 300,000 distinct CDR3 sequences, around 9.6% seen once, with about 2.3% in the top ten. Input material: PBMCs. These receptors originate from a human donor in good health (CMV status not recorded). Some clones in this sample may be carry-over from other donors' samples.

At least ten counts were recorded for this clonotype. V usage is TRBV15 and J usage is TRBJ1-3; D is undetermined. The V gene lost 2 bases and the J gene lost 4 bases, with 12 bases spanning the gap. The V gene's germline CDR1 is LNHNV and CDR2 YYDKDF (reference sequence). This CDR3 is built from 15 residues. The CDR3 DNA follows: TGTGCCACCAGCAGATCGGGAGGGTCGGGAAACACCATATATTTT. It codes for CATSRSGGSGNTIYF.

This clonotype was counted ten times or more. In DNA form, the CDR3 reads TGTGCTAGTGGTTTGGGACTCTCGACCCCCCCCCAAGAGACCCAGTACTTC. Amino acid sequence: CASGLGLSTPPQETQYF. This chain joins TRBV12-5 and TRBJ2-5; D is ambiguous. V was pared by 1 base and J by 1 base, with 16 bases between. The germline gives CDR1 LGHNT, CDR2 FRNRAP. The CDR3 contains 17 residues.

This clonotype has a count of ten or more. The chain recombines TRBV5-5 with TRBJ2-2; D is uncertain. The germline CDR1 and CDR2 sequences are SGHKS and YYEKEE (reference sequence). The CDR3 length is 13 residues. Trimming took off 0 bases at V and 5 bases at J, with 5 bases between the two ends. CDR3 sequence: CASSLVQTGELFF. The DNA for the CDR3 is TGTGCCAGCAGCTTGGTTCAAACCGGGGAGCTGTTTTTT.

This clonotype was seen many times. V gene TRBV20-1 combines with J gene TRBJ1-4; 10 bases align to TRBD1. Germline trimming cut 0 bases from V and 11 bases from J; bases unmatched to any gene: 6. The CDR3 is 14 amino acids. CDR1 is DFQATT, CDR2 SNEGSKA, per germline (reference sequence). DNA of the CDR3: TGCAGTGCTAGAGAGGGATGGGGACAGGGGAAACTGTTTTTT. This translates into CSAREGWGQGKLFF.

This clonotype was detected a few times. V and J are TRBV2 and TRBJ2-7, with D hard to call. The CDR3 runs to 12 residues. The germline gives CDR1 SNHLY, CDR2 FYNNEI. The germline V and J ends were trimmed by 7 bases and 2 bases, with 9 bases remaining between them. CDR3 bases: TGTGCCAGCAAGACTTTCCCCTACGAGCAGTACGTC. Translating gives CASKTFPYEQYV.

The sample holds many counts of this clonotype. The chain employs TRBV29-1 and TRBJ2-5, with 8 bases lining up with TRBD2. The CDR3 is made up of 14 amino acids. V was pared by 6 bases and J by 2 bases, with 8 bases of the junction left unmatched. Germline CDR1 is SQVTM and CDR2 is ANQGSEA. DNA of the CDR3: TGCAGCGTCGCCGGGACTAGGGATCAAGAGACCCAGTACTTC. Protein sequence: CSVAGTRDQETQYF.

This clonotype was picked up a small number of times. The V call is TRBV6-2 or TRBV6-3, the J call TRBJ1-1, with 9 bases that match TRBD1. V dropped 5 bases and J dropped 4; count of bases not matched to a gene: 8. The CDR3 runs to 15 residues. Germline-derived CDR1 and CDR2 are MNHEY and SVGEGT. DNA of the CDR3: TGTGCCAGCAGTCCCGCGGGACAGGGAGCCACTGAAGCTTTCTTT. Translating gives CASSPAGQGATEAFF.

This clonotype was recorded at least ten times. The CDR3 DNA is TGTGCCATCAGTGCTGGAGGTAGGAGCAATCAGCCCCAGCATTTT. Translation gives CAISAGGRSNQPQHF. The chain uses TRBV10-3 and TRBJ1-5, with D uncertain. Germline V gene data show CDR1 as ENHRY and CDR2 as SYGVKD. The ends were cut back, 4 bases at V and 1 base at J, with 11 bases in the middle. This CDR3 has 15 residues.

On this clonotype itself: Possible read error: a much larger clone is one base away. The chain has TRBV2 and TRBJ2-1; TRBD2 aligns across 9 bases. The CDR3 covers 13 residues. The germline CDR1 and CDR2 sequences are SNHLY and FYNNEI. This CDR3 reads CTAGTSGYNEQFF. CDR3 DNA: TGTACAGCGGGTACTAGCGGGTACAATGAGCAGTTCTTC.

This clonotype was seen a handful of times. The gene calls are TRBV29-1 and TRBJ2-3; D unclear. The CDR3 has 14 residues. V was cut by 4 bases and J by 3 bases, with 14 bases left in between. CDR1 and CDR2 from the germline V gene are SQVTM and ANQGSEA. CDR3 DNA sequence: TGCAGCGTTGGGCTAGGGAAGACGACAGATACGCAGTATTTT. Its protein product is CSVGLGKTTDTQYF.

This clonotype was counted ten times or more. The chain joins TRBV5-4 to TRBJ2-3, with 9 bases aligning to TRBD2. Germline lookup yields CDR1 SGHNT and CDR2 YYREEE (reference sequence). The ends lost 5 bases at V and 5 bases at J; junction bases unmatched: 9. There are 15 residues in the CDR3. In DNA form, the CDR3 reads TGTGCCAGCAGTACCCGCGGGGGGGCCGGAGATACGCAGTATTTT. Its translation: CASSTRGGAGDTQYF.